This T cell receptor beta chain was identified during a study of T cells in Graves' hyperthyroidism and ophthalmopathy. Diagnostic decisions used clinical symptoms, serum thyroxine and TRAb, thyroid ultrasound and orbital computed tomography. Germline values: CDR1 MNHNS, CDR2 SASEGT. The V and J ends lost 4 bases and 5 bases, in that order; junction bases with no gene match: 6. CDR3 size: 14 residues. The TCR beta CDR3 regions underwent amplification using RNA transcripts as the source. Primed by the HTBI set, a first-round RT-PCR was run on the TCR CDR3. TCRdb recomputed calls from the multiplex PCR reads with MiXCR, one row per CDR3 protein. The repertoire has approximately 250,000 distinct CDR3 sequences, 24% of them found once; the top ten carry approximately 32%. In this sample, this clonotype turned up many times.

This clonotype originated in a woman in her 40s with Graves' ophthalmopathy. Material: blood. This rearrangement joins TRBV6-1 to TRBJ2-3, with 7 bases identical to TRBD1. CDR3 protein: CASSGDRVKDTQYF. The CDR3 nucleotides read TGTGCCAGCAGTGGAGACAGGGTTAAAGATACGCAGTATTTT.